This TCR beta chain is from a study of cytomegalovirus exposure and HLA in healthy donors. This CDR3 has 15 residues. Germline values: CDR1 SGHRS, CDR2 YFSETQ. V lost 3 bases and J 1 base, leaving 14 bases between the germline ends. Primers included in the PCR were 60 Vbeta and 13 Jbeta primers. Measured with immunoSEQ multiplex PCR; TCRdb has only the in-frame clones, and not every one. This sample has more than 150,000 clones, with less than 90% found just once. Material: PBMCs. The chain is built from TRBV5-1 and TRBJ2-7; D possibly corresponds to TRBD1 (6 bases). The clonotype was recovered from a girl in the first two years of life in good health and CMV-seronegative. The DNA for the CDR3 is TGCGCCAGCAGCTGGCAGGGGTACCTATCCTACGAGCAGTACTTC. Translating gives CASSWQGYLSYEQYF.